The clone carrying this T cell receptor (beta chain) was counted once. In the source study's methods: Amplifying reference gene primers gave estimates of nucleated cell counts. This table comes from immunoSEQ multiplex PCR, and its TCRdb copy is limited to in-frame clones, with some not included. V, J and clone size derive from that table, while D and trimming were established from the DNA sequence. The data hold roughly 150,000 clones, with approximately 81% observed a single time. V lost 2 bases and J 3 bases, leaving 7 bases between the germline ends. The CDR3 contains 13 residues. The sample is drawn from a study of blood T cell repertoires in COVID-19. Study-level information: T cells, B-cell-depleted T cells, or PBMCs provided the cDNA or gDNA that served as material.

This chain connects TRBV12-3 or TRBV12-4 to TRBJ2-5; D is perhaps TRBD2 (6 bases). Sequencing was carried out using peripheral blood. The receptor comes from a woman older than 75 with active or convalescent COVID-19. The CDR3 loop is CASSLSGEETQYF. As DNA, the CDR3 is TGTGCCAGCAGTTTATCGGGGGAAGAGACCCAGTACTTC.